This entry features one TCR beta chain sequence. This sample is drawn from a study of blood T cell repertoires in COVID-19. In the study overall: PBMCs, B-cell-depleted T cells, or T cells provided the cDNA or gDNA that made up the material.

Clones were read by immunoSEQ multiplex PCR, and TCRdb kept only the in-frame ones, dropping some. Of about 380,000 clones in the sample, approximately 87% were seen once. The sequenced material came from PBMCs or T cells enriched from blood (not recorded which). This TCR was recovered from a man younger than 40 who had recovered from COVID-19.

The DNA for the CDR3 is TGTGCCAGCAGCTTAGCCGGACAGCTAGGGGAGACCCAGTACTTC. Translated: CASSLAGQLGETQYF. V usage is TRBV7-2 and J usage is TRBJ2-5; D possibly corresponds to TRBD1 (6 bases). V was trimmed by 0 bases and J by 5 bases, leaving 13 bases between them. From germline, CDR1 is SGHTA and CDR2 FQGNSA. The CDR3 totals 15 residues.